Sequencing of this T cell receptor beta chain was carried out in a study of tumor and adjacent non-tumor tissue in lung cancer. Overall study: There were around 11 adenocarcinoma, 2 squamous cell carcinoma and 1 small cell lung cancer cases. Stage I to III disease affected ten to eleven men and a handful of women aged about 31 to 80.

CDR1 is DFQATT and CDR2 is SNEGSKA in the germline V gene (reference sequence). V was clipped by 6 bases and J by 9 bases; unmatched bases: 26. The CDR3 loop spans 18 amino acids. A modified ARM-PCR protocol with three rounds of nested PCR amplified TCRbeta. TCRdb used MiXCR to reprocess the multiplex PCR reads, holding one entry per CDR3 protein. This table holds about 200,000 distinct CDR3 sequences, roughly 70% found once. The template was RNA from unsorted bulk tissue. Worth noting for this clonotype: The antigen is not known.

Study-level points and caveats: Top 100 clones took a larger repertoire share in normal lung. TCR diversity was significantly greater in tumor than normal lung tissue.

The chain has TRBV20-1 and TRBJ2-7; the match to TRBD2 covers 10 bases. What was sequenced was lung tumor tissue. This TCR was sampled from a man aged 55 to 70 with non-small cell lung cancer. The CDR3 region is CSASKRASGSLEAYGQYF. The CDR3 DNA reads TGCAGTGCCTCCAAGCGGGCTAGCGGGAGTCTGGAGGCCTATGGGCAGTACTTC.